The sequence of this T cell receptor beta chain was determined in a study of T cell responses to AZD1222 COVID-19 vaccine. Germline V gives CDR1 SNHLY, CDR2 FYNNEI. This CDR3 comprises 16 residues. The V and J ends lost 3 bases and 6 bases respectively, with 19 bases between them. The method was immunoSEQ multiplex PCR; TCRdb's version includes in-frame clones alone and lacks a portion of them. The repertoire holds 150,000 or so clones, with around nine tenths as singletons. The input for sequencing was peripheral blood, taken on day 0 of AZD1222 vaccination. This clonotype originated in an adult in good health. The gene calls are TRBV2 and TRBJ2-3, with D tentatively TRBD1 (5 bases). CDR3 DNA: TGTGCCAGCAGTGACCGACAGTACATCCTCGGGGATACGCAGTATTTT. This sequence encodes CASSDRQYILGDTQYF.